The entry that follows covers one T cell receptor (beta chain) sequence. The sample belongs to a study of blood T cells in healthy people across ages. CDR3 length: 13 residues. V lost 3 bases and J lost 4, with 8 bases in between. The germline CDR1 and CDR2 sequences are SGHAT and FQNNGV. Using a J-beta primer mix together with a sample-barcoded 5' primer, a second PCR was run for roughly 7 to 12 cycles. MiXCR, run by TCRdb on the 5' RACE reads, gives a single entry per CDR3 protein. The sample has 1.8 million or so distinct CDR3 sequences, approximately 40% seen once. The material sequenced was blood. The TCR sequence derives from a human donor in good health. The J gene is TRBJ2-3, the V gene TRBV11-2; no clear D. This CDR3 reads CASSLKASDTQYF. For the CDR3, the DNA is TGTGCCAGCAGCTTGAAAGCCTCAGATACGCAGTATTTT.